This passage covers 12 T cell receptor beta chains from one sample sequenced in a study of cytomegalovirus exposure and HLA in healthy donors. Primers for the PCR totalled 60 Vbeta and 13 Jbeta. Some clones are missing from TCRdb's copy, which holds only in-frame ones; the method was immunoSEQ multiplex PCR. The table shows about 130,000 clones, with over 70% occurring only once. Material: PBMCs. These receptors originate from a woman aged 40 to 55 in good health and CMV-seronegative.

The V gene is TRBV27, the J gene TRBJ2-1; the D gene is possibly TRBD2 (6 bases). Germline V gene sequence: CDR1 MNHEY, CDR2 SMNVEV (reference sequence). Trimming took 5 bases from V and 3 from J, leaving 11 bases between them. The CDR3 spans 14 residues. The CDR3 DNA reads TGTGCCAGCAGTCTTAGCGGACTCTACAATGAGCAGTTCTTC. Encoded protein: CASSLSGLYNEQFF.

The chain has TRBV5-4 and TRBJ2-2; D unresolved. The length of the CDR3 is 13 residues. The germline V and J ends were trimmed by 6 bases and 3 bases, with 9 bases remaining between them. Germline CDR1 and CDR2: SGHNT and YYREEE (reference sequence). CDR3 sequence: CASNPRDTGELFF. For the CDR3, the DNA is TGTGCCAGCAACCCCCGGGACACCGGGGAGCTGTTTTTT. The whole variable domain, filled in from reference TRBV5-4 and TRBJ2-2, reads ETGVTQSPTHLIKTRGQQVTLRCSSQSGHNTVSWYQQALGQGPQFIFQYYREEENGRGNFPPRFSGLQFPNYSSELNVNALELDDSALYLCASNPRDTGELFFGEGSRLTVL.

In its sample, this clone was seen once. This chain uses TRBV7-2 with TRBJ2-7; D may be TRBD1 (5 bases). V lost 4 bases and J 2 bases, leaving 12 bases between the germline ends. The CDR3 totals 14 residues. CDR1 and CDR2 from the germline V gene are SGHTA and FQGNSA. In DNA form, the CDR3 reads TGTGCCAGCAGCTACCGACAGACCGCCTACGAGCAGTACTTC. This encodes CASSYRQTAYEQYF.

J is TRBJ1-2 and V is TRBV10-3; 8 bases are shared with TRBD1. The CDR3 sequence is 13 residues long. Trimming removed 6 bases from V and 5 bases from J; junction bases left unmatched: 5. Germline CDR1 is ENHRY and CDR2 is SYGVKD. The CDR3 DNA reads TGTGCCATCAGCCCGGGACAGGATTATGGCTACACCTTC. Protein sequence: CAISPGQDYGYTF.

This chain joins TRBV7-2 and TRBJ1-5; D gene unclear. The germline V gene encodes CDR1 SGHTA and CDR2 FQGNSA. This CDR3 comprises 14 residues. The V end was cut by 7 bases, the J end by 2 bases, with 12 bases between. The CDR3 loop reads CASTPWGGNQPQHF. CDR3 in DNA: TGTGCCAGCACCCCCTGGGGAGGCAATCAGCCCCAGCATTTT.

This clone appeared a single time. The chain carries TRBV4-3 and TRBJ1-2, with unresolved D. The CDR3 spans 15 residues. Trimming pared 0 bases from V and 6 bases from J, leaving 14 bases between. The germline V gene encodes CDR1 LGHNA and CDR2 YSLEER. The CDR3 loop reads CASSQDSLGSDGYTF. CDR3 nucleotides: TGCGCCAGCAGCCAAGACAGCCTGGGCAGTGATGGCTACACCTTC.

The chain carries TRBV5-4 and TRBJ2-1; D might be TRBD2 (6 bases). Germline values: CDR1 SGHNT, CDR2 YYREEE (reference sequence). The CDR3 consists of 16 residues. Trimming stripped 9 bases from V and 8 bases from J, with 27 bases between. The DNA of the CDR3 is TGTGCCATCTCCCTGGGGGGTAGAAGGGGCGCGGATGAGCAGTTCTTC. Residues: CAISLGGRRGADEQFF.

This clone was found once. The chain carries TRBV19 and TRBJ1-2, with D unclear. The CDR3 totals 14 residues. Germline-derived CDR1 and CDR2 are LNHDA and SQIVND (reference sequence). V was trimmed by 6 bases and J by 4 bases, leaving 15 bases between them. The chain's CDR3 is CASRQRGLSYGYTF. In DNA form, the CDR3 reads TGTGCCAGTAGGCAACGAGGGCTAAGCTATGGCTACACCTTC. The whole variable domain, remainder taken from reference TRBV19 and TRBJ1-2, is DGGITQSPKYLFRKEGQNVTLSCEQNLNHDAMYWYRQDPGQGLRLIYYSQIVNDFQKGDIAEGYSVSREKKESFPLTVTSAQKNPTAFYLCASRQRGLSYGYTFGSGTRLTVV.

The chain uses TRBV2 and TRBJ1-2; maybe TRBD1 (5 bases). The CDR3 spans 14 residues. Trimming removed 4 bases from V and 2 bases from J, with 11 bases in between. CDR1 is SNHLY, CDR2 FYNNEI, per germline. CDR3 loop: CASSVGRENYGYTF. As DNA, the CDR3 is TGTGCCAGCAGTGTGGGCAGGGAAAACTATGGCTACACCTTC. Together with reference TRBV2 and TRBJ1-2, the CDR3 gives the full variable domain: EPEVTQTPSHQVTQMGQEVILRCVPISNHLYFYWYRQILGQKVEFLVSFYNNEISEKSEIFDDQFSVERPDGSNFTLKIRSTKLEDSAMYFCASSVGRENYGYTFGSGTRLTVV.

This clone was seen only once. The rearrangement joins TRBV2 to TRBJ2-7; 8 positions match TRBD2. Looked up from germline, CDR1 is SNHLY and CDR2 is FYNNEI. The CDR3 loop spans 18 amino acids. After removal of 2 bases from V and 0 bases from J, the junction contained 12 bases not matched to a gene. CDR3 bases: TGTGCCAGCAGTGAATCGACTAGCGCTACCTATGTCTCCTACGAGCAGTACTTC. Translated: CASSESTSATYVSYEQYF.

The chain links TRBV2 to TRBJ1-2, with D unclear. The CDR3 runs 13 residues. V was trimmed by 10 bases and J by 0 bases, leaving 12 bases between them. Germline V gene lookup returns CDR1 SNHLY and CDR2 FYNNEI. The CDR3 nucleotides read TGTGCCAACCTGCGGGAGGCTAACTATGGCTACACCTTC. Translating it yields CANLREANYGYTF. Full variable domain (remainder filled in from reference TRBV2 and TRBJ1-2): EPEVTQTPSHQVTQMGQEVILRCVPISNHLYFYWYRQILGQKVEFLVSFYNNEISEKSEIFDDQFSVERPDGSNFTLKIRSTKLEDSAMYFCANLREANYGYTFGSGTRLTVV.

CDR3 in amino acids: CASSLGGQGLLPETQYF. Written as DNA, the CDR3 is TGCGCCAGCAGCTTGGGGGGACAGGGCTTATTGCCAGAGACCCAGTACTTC. The rearrangement uses TRBV5-1 and TRBJ2-5; 9 bases are a match to TRBD1. This CDR3 has 17 residues. V was clipped by 0 bases and J by 4 bases; unmatched bases: 10. Germline CDR1 and CDR2: SGHRS and YFSETQ.